This T cell receptor (beta chain) was identified during a study of naive and memory T cell subsets. CDR3 size: 15 residues. Trimming cost V 2 bases and J 2 bases, with 13 bases left between them. CDR1 and CDR2 (germline): MNHEY, SMNVEV (reference sequence). An equimolar mix of two oligonucleotides served as the beta constant-region primer for TRBC1 and TRBC2. From the UMI-ligation and nested PCR reads, TCRdb called clonotypes with MiXCR, one entry per CDR3 protein. The data hold about 150,000 distinct CDR3 sequences, with about 18% observed a single time. This clonotype was counted only a few times. The clonotype comes from a human donor in good health. The gene calls are TRBV27 and TRBJ2-7, with D tentatively TRBD1 (6 bases). Sequencing was carried out using naive CD4+ T cells from blood. The CDR3 protein is CASSLEPGTPYEQYF. The CDR3 nucleotides read TGTGCCAGCAGTTTAGAGCCAGGGACACCCTACGAGCAGTACTTC.